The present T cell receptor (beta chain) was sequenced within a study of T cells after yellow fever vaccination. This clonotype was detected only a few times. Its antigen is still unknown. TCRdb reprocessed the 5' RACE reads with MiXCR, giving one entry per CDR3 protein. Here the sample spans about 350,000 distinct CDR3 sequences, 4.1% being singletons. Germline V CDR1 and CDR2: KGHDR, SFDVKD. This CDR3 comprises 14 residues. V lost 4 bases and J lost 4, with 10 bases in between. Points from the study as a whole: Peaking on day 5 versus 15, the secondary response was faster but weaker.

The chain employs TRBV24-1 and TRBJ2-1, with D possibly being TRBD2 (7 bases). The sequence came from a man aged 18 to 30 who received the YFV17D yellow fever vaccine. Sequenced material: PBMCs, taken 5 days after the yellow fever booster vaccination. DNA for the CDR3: TGTGCCACCAGTGAAGGGGGGGGGTACAATGAGCAGTTCTTC. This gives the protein CATSEGGGYNEQFF.